This TCR beta chain was profiled in a study of cytomegalovirus exposure and HLA in healthy donors. PCR involved 60 Vbeta and 13 Jbeta primers. Libraries were prepared by immunoSEQ multiplex PCR; TCRdb keeps only in-frame clonotypes and omits some of them. This sample's clone table lists 50,000 to 60,000 clones. CDR1 is SNHLY and CDR2 is FYNNEI in the germline V gene. The CDR3 runs to 11 residues. Trimming cost V 5 bases and J 3 bases, with 5 bases left between them. As for this clone: Its antigen is unknown.

General study findings and limits: Among the most significant clusters, several appeared linked to common viral pathogens in a later analysis. High specificity and sensitivity for cytomegalovirus status were reported for the classifier.

The V and J genes are TRBV2 and TRBJ2-7; no firm D call. What was sequenced was PBMCs. The clonotype was recovered from a male donor in good health and CMV-seronegative. The chain's CDR3 is CASSPNYEQYF. For the CDR3, the DNA is TGTGCCAGCAGTCCAAACTACGAGCAGTACTTC.